This passage covers 21 T cell receptor beta chains from one sample sequenced in a study of cytomegalovirus exposure and HLA in healthy donors (dated by TCRdb to about 2017). The library relied on the immunoSEQ multiplex PCR assay. For the multiplex PCR, a mixture combining 60 forward primers for TCR Vbeta segments and 13 reverse primers for TCR Jbeta segments was used. TCRdb retrieved this table from immuneACCESS and kept in-frame rearrangements only. Not all clones are present; in checked studies, unresolved V genes account for under half, and no reason is known for the remainder. A total of about 82,000 clones appear in this sample, roughly 80% of them only once. The ten biggest clones cover under 7.5% of the sample. The sequencing sample was made of PBMCs. The source is a woman aged 45-59 years in good health and CMV-seropositive.

There are a few counts of this clone. The chain recombines TRBV30 with TRBJ1-5; TRBD1 matches 8 bases. This CDR3 contains 13 residues. Germline CDR1 reads GTSNPN; CDR2 reads SVGIG (reference sequence). Germline trimming cut 8 bases from V and 5 bases from J; bases unmatched to any gene: 8. The CDR3 is CAVSRGPYQPQHF. The CDR3 DNA follows: TGTGCCGTAAGCAGGGGGCCCTATCAGCCCCAGCATTTT.

The DNA for the CDR3 is TGTGCCAGCAGCGGGGGAGCAACTAATGAAAAACTGTTTTTT. This translates into CASSGGATNEKLFF. The V and J genes are TRBV9 and TRBJ1-4; D is unresolved. Germline-derived CDR1 and CDR2 are SGDLS and YYNGEE. V lost 3 bases and J lost 0, with 6 bases in between. The CDR3 runs to 14 residues.

The chain carries TRBV19 and TRBJ1-1; D possibly corresponds to TRBD1 (5 bases). The CDR3 runs to 13 residues. From germline, CDR1 is LNHDA and CDR2 SQIVND (reference sequence). V was pared by 5 bases and J by 4 bases, with 11 bases between. The CDR3 reads CASSLQALTEAFF. As DNA, the CDR3 is TGTGCCAGTAGTCTACAGGCCCTCACTGAAGCTTTCTTT.

This clone was found a few times. The V gene is TRBV6-5, the J gene TRBJ2-2; D is unresolved. There are 14 residues in the CDR3. Germline V gene data show CDR1 as MNHEY and CDR2 as SVGAGI. Between the trimmed V and J ends, which lost 0 bases and 6 bases, there was a span of 8 bases. DNA for the CDR3: TGTGCCAGCAGTTACTCTCCCGGGTCCGGGGAGCTGTTTTTT. It translates to CASSYSPGSGELFF.

The V and J genes are TRBV2 and TRBJ2-3; 12 bases are a match to TRBD2. CDR3 length: 16 amino acids. Germline assignment: CDR1 SNHLY and CDR2 FYNNEI. The J segment lost 2 bases and the V segment lost 7 bases, leaving 7 bases of the junction unmatched. The CDR3 DNA reads TGTGCCAGCAAGAAACTAGCGGGAGGCATCACAGATACGCAGTATTTT. Translated: CASKKLAGGITDTQYF.

The chain is built from TRBV9 and TRBJ2-1; D perhaps matches TRBD1 (6 bases). Trimming stripped 3 bases from V and 3 bases from J, with 10 bases between. Germline V CDR1 and CDR2: SGDLS, YYNGEE. The CDR3 has 14 residues. The DNA for the CDR3 is TGTGCCAGCAGCGCCAGGGGAGACTACAATGAGCAGTTCTTC. Protein: CASSARGDYNEQFF.

Points on this clone: It is likely a read error, because the conserved phenylalanine at the end of the CDR3 is missing. No DNA is shown, since the ends of the CDR3 on it are uncertain; the CDR3 is the one TCRdb lists. The CDR3 here is CASSELGQCLM. This rearrangement joins TRBV6-1 to TRBJ1-1; TRBD1 was called by the table and not checked on the DNA. Germline V CDR1 and CDR2: MNHNS, SASEGT. Both ends counted, the CDR3 spans 11 residues.

The sample holds a few counts of this clone. The chain couples TRBV19 to TRBJ2-4, with a tentative D call TRBD1 (5 bases). This CDR3 has 15 amino acids. Trimming took 3 bases from V and 2 from J, leaving 11 bases between them. Germline CDR1 reads LNHDA; CDR2 reads SQIVND (reference sequence). In nucleotides, the CDR3 is TGTGCCAGTAGTATCCAGGGCATATCCAAAAACATTCAGTACTTC. Translated: CASSIQGISKNIQYF.

The chain links TRBV9 to TRBJ2-3; 9 nucleotides match TRBD2. After removal of 0 bases from V and 4 bases from J, the junction contained 6 bases not matched to a gene. The CDR3 is 16 residues long. CDR1 is SGDLS and CDR2 is YYNGEE in the germline V gene. CDR3 sequence reads: CASSVVSSGNADTQYF. The CDR3 bases are TGTGCCAGCAGCGTAGTTTCTAGCGGGAACGCAGATACGCAGTATTTT.

The chain employs TRBV2 and TRBJ2-7, with 9 positions matching TRBD2. Germline lookup yields CDR1 SNHLY and CDR2 FYNNEI. This CDR3 has 14 residues. J was trimmed by 1 base and V by 6 bases; bases with no gene match: 4. CDR3 nucleotide sequence: TGTGCCAGCAGCCCCGGACTAGCGTCCTACGAGCAGTACTTC. This encodes CASSPGLASYEQYF.

The chain combines TRBV7-9 with TRBJ1-1; the D gene is possibly TRBD1 (5 bases). The CDR3 sequence is 13 residues long. Trimming removed 2 bases from V and 7 bases from J, with 11 bases in between. Germline V gene data show CDR1 as SEHNR and CDR2 as FQNEAQ (reference sequence). The CDR3 loop is CASSLIGAVEAFF. Here the CDR3 DNA reads TGTGCCAGCAGCTTAATTGGGGCCGTTGAAGCTTTCTTT.

This clone was counted once. The rearrangement joins TRBV13 to TRBJ2-7; D ambiguous. In germline, CDR1 is PRHDT, CDR2 FYEKMQ (reference sequence). This CDR3 region has 12 residues. V shed 4 bases and J shed 0 bases, with 4 bases lying between them. CDR3 nucleotides: TGTGCCAGCAGCTGGAGCTCCTACGAGCAGTACTTC. This encodes CASSWSSYEQYF.

The chain is built from TRBV7-9 and TRBJ2-2; 7 nucleotides align to TRBD1. This CDR3 spans 17 amino acids. With 2 bases clipped from V and 2 bases from J, the junction kept 8 bases outside the gene matches. The germline V gene encodes CDR1 SEHNR and CDR2 FQNEAQ (reference sequence). CDR3 coding DNA: TGTGCCAGCAGCTTAAATATAGGGGGCCCAAACACCGGGGAGCTGTTTTTT. It yields the protein CASSLNIGGPNTGELFF.

Regarding this clone: Other DNA sequences of this sample code for an identical CDR3. The chain combines TRBV29-1 with TRBJ2-3; no reliable D call. Germline V gene data show CDR1 as SQVTM and CDR2 as ANQGSEA. CDR3 length: 12 amino acids. Trimming cost V 4 bases and J 1 base, with 6 bases left between them. This CDR3 reads CSVVLGTDTQYF. Here the CDR3 DNA reads TGCAGCGTTGTATTAGGCACAGATACGCAGTATTTT.

The J gene is TRBJ2-7, the V gene TRBV25-1; no definite D call. V gave up 8 bases and J gave up 4 bases, with 15 bases separating them. Germline V gene sequence: CDR1 MGHDK, CDR2 SYGVNS. This CDR3 comprises 13 residues. The CDR3 reads CASQGRNRYEQYF. The CDR3 DNA is TGTGCCAGCCAAGGCAGGAACCGGTACGAGCAGTACTTC.

The rearrangement links TRBV6-1 to TRBJ2-4; TRBD1 might be the D (6 bases). Deletions cut 5 bases from V and 6 bases from J, with 11 bases between. The CDR3 has 13 residues. The germline CDR1 and CDR2 sequences are MNHNS and SASEGT. The CDR3 region is CASSTGQLNIQYF. CDR3 bases: TGTGCCAGCAGTACCGGACAGTTAAACATTCAGTACTTC.

The rearrangement uses TRBV5-4 and TRBJ1-2; a weak D match, TRBD1 (6 bases). The germline CDR1 and CDR2 sequences are SGHNT and YYREEE (reference sequence). The CDR3 spans 14 residues. Trimming removed 2 bases from V and 7 bases from J, with 15 bases in between. The CDR3 region has the DNA TGTGCCAGCAGCTTAACAGGGAGAGTCAGTGGCTACACCTTC. Protein product: CASSLTGRVSGYTF.

This clone has only one observation. The rearrangement links TRBV9 to TRBJ2-1, with 7 bases matching TRBD2. The germline CDR1 and CDR2 sequences are SGDLS and YYNGEE. The J segment lost 7 bases and the V segment lost 4 bases, leaving 26 bases of the junction unmatched. This CDR3 spans 20 amino acids. CDR3 protein: CASSSPLGRESGLTTNEQFF. The CDR3 nucleotides read TGTGCCAGCAGCAGCCCCCTTGGGCGGGAGTCCGGGCTTACGACGAATGAGCAGTTCTTC.

There are a few counts of this clone. The CDR3 DNA reads TGTGCCACCAGCAGAGTTGGTGGGGCGTGGGAGACCCAGTACTTC. Its protein product is CATSRVGGAWETQYF. The chain carries TRBV15 and TRBJ2-5; TRBD1 might be the D (5 bases). The CDR3 runs to 15 residues. V lost 1 base, J lost 5 bases, and 14 bases lay in between. The V gene's germline CDR1 is LNHNV and CDR2 YYDKDF (reference sequence).

The genes are TRBV18 and TRBJ2-3; TRBD1 matches 12 bases. The J segment lost 2 bases and the V segment lost 3 bases, leaving 3 bases of the junction unmatched. The CDR3 runs 16 residues. The germline V gene has CDR1 KGHSH and CDR2 LQKENI. CDR3 sequence: CASSPLGQGATDTQYF. The CDR3 nucleotides read TGTGCCAGCTCACCTCTGGGACAGGGGGCCACAGATACGCAGTATTTT.

The chain employs TRBV7-9 and TRBJ2-7; maybe TRBD2 (5 bases). Germline V gene sequence: CDR1 SEHNR, CDR2 FQNEAQ (reference sequence). The length of the CDR3 is 14 residues. V was pared by 3 bases and J by 2 bases, with 11 bases between. CDR3 DNA sequence: TGTGCCAGCAGCTTCGTAGGGAGAGCCTACGAGCAGTACTTC. This translates into CASSFVGRAYEQYF.